Below are 30 T cell receptor beta chains sequenced from a single sample in a study of shared clonotypes between healthy human individuals (dated by TCRdb to 2018 to 2021). The library was built by means of the immunoSEQ multiplex PCR assay. This is the immuneACCESS table as TCRdb keeps it, with only in-frame sequences that have V and J called. A part of the clones is gone; compared with another copy, unresolved V genes explain less than half, and the rest is unexplained. Present in this sample are roughly 2 million clones, about 94% of which were seen just once. The ten most abundant clones make up 0.1% to 0.15% of the sample. The sequenced material came from naive CD4+ T cells sorted from blood. The meaning of the sample's cell subset or site label: CD45RA+ positively selected. Source of these receptors: a man aged 18-30 years in good health.

The count of this clone is one. V gene TRBV19 combines with J gene TRBJ1-2; D unclear. Trimming removed 11 bases at V and 2 bases at J, with 15 bases between. Germline V lookup: CDR1 LNHDA, CDR2 SQIVND (reference sequence). This CDR3 comprises 13 residues. The CDR3 coding sequence is TGTGCCTCCACCCGGGCGGGAAACTATGGCTACACCTTC. Encoded protein: CASTRAGNYGYTF. The complete variable domain, with remaining parts taken from reference TRBV19 and TRBJ1-2, reads DGGITQSPKYLFRKEGQNVTLSCEQNLNHDAMYWYRQDPGQGLRLIYYSQIVNDFQKGDIAEGYSVSREKKESFPLTVTSAQKNPTAFYLCASTRAGNYGYTFGSGTRLTVV.

This rearrangement joins TRBV10-2 to TRBJ1-2, with D unclear. Trimming removed 10 bases at V and 4 bases at J, with 13 bases between. CDR3 length equals 12 residues. Germline CDR1 is WSHSY and CDR2 is SAAADI. This CDR3 reads CAISPGSYGYTF. DNA for the CDR3: TGCGCCATCTCTCCGGGGAGCTATGGCTACACCTTC.

V and J are TRBV6-6 and TRBJ2-2; D unresolved. The CDR3 has 12 residues. V was pared by 4 bases and J by 4 bases, with 4 bases between. Germline V gene lookup returns CDR1 MNHNY and CDR2 SVGAGI (reference sequence). The CDR3 nucleotides are TGTGCCAGCAGTTTAGTCACCGGGGAGCTGTTTTTT. As protein: CASSLVTGELFF.

On this clone: Additional DNA sequences in this sample encode the identical CDR3. The chain uses TRBV30 and TRBJ2-7; D remains ambiguous. The V gene's germline CDR1 is GTSNPN and CDR2 SVGIG (reference sequence). The CDR3 is 11 residues long. The V end was cut by 1 base, the J end by 5 bases, with 6 bases between. In DNA, the CDR3 is TGTGCCTGGAGTGAAGGCAACGAGCAGTACTTC. It specifies CAWSEGNEQYF.

This chain uses TRBV5-8 with TRBJ2-1; TRBD1 matches at 12 bases. The CDR3 is 17 residues long. CDR1 and CDR2 (germline): SGHTS, YDEGEE. The J segment lost 2 bases and the V segment lost 4 bases, leaving 7 bases of the junction unmatched. CDR3: CASSPGTGGITYNEQFF. CDR3 nucleotides: TGTGCCAGCAGCCCTGGGACAGGGGGCATCACCTACAATGAGCAGTTCTTC.

V and J are TRBV7-9 and TRBJ2-3; TRBD2 matches at 7 bases. CDR1 is SEHNR and CDR2 is FQNEAQ in the germline V gene (reference sequence). With 5 bases clipped from V and 1 base from J, the junction kept 12 bases outside the gene matches. This CDR3 region has 17 residues. In nucleotides, the CDR3 is TGTGCCAGCAGCCTCAGGGTAGCTAGCGGTGGCACAGATACGCAGTATTTT. As protein: CASSLRVASGGTDTQYF.

The CDR3 DNA sequence: TGTGCCACCAGCAGAGCTGACAGGGTAGGAGAGCAGTTCTTC. It is translated as CATSRADRVGEQFF. The V and J genes are TRBV15 and TRBJ2-1; 7 bases agree with TRBD1. With V trimmed by 1 base and J by 10 bases, 7 bases remained unmatched. CDR1 and CDR2 from the germline V gene are LNHNV and YYDKDF (reference sequence). The CDR3 runs to 14 residues. Complete variable domain (other parts from reference TRBV15 and TRBJ2-1): DAMVIQNPRYQVTQFGKPVTLSCSQTLNHNVMYWYQQKSSQAPKLLFHYYDKDFNNEADTPDNFQSRRPNTSFCFLDIRSPGLGDTAMYLCATSRADRVGEQFFGPGTRLTVL.

V gene TRBV11-2 combines with J gene TRBJ1-1, with 9 bases matching TRBD1. The V segment lost 8 bases and the J segment 8 bases; nucleotides outside the gene matches: 9. Looked up from germline, CDR1 is SGHAT and CDR2 is FQNNGV. This CDR3 spans 13 amino acids. The CDR3 sequence: CASGPGQGIEAFF. As DNA, the CDR3 is TGTGCCAGCGGGCCAGGACAGGGGATCGAAGCTTTCTTT. Full variable domain (outside the CDR3, taken from reference TRBV11-2 and TRBJ1-1): EAGVAQSPRYKIIEKRQSVAFWCNPISGHATLYWYQQILGQGPKLLIQFQNNGVVDDSQLPKDRFSAERLKGVDSTLKIQPAKLEDSAVYLCASGPGQGIEAFFGQGTRLTVV.

Comment on this clone: Its ends do not fully match the called genes, so a read error is possible. The chain joins TRBV5-1 to TRBJ2-7, with TRBD2 as a possible D gene (5 bases). Per the germline V gene, CDR1 is SGHRS and CDR2 is YFSETQ. CDR3 length equals 13 residues. CDR3 residues: CASSLGAVNEQYF. The CDR3 DNA sequence: TGCGCCAGCAGTTTGGGAGCCGTCAACGAGCAGTACTTC. Filled out from reference TRBV5-1 and TRBJ2-7, the complete variable domain reads KAGVTQTPRYLIKTRGQQVTLSCSPISGHRSVSWYQQTPGQGLQFLFEYFSETQRNKGNFPGRFSGRQFSNSRSEMNVSTLELGDSALYLCASSLGAVNEQYFGPGTRLTVT.

The chain carries TRBV5-1 and TRBJ2-1; D ambiguous. CDR1 is SGHRS and CDR2 is YFSETQ in the germline V gene. Trimming stripped 4 bases from V and 4 bases from J, with 15 bases between. The CDR3 has 15 residues. CDR3 DNA: TGCGCCAGCAGCGGAATACCGGGCCCATACAATGAGCAGTTCTTC. The encoded protein is CASSGIPGPYNEQFF.

The chain couples TRBV28 to TRBJ2-7, with D maybe TRBD1 (5 bases). The CDR3 length is 14 residues. Germline CDR1 MDHEN, CDR2 SYDVKM. The V and J ends lost 1 base and 2 bases respectively, with 9 bases between them. This CDR3 reads CASSLSTAAYEQYF. CDR3 in DNA: TGTGCCAGCAGTTTATCGACAGCCGCCTACGAGCAGTACTTC.

This chain connects TRBV29-1 to TRBJ2-5; TRBD2 might be the D (5 bases). Trimming pared 3 bases from V and 3 bases from J, leaving 14 bases between. The CDR3 is 14 amino acids. Germline loops: CDR1 SQVTM, CDR2 ANQGSEA. CDR3 bases: TGCAGCGTTGAGCCGGACGGGAACAAAGAGACCCAGTACTTC. This encodes CSVEPDGNKETQYF. The full variable domain, completed using reference TRBV29-1 and TRBJ2-5, is SAVISQKPSRDICQRGTSLTIQCQVDSQVTMMFWYRQQPGQSLTLIATANQGSEATYESGFVIDKFPISRPNLTFSTLTVSNMSPEDSSIYLCSVEPDGNKETQYFGPGTRLLVL.

This chain joins TRBV5-1 and TRBJ2-7, with no clear D. Germline V gene sequence: CDR1 SGHRS, CDR2 YFSETQ. V was cut by 0 bases and J by 6 bases, with 16 bases left in between. This CDR3 contains 15 residues. The CDR3 here is CASSLAVGFRSEQYF. In DNA, the CDR3 is TGCGCCAGCAGCTTGGCTGTGGGGTTTAGATCCGAGCAGTACTTC.

The chain recombines TRBV5-1 with TRBJ2-7; D gene uncertain. Per the germline V gene, CDR1 is SGHRS and CDR2 is YFSETQ. The CDR3 covers 16 residues. V was trimmed by 3 bases and J by 0 bases, leaving 16 bases between them. Here the CDR3 reads CASSSSSGRISYEQYF. DNA of the CDR3: TGCGCCAGCAGCTCTTCGTCCGGCAGGATCTCCTACGAGCAGTACTTC.

The chain recombines TRBV5-1 with TRBJ2-2; 14 nucleotides agree with TRBD2. The CDR3 is 20 amino acids. The V and J ends lost 1 base and 2 bases, in that order; junction bases with no gene match: 10. Germline CDR1 is SGHRS and CDR2 is YFSETQ. For the CDR3, the DNA is TGCGCCAGCAGCTTGTTGGGACTAGCGGGAGTATGGGCAAACACCGGGGAGCTGTTTTTT. Protein product: CASSLLGLAGVWANTGELFF.

CDR3 in DNA: TGCGCCAGCAGCCAAGTCGGGGGAGAGGTTGGCTACACCTTC. Its translation is CASSQVGGEVGYTF. The V call is TRBV4-3, the J call TRBJ1-2; D may be TRBD1 (5 bases). CDR1 and CDR2 from the germline V gene are LGHNA and YSLEER. The CDR3 consists of 14 residues. The germline V and J ends were trimmed by 1 base and 7 bases, with 13 bases remaining between them.

This chain connects TRBV10-3 to TRBJ1-1; no clear D gene. The V gene's germline CDR1 is ENHRY and CDR2 SYGVKD. The CDR3 covers 14 residues. Deletions cut 3 bases from V and 1 base from J, with 9 bases between. The CDR3 here is CAISDQVTNTEAFF. For the CDR3, the DNA is TGTGCCATCAGTGACCAGGTGACGAACACTGAAGCTTTCTTT.

V and J are TRBV10-3 and TRBJ1-1, with a possible D match to TRBD1 (6 bases). CDR1 and CDR2 from the germline V gene are ENHRY and SYGVKD. The CDR3 contains 16 residues. With 3 bases removed from V and 2 bases from J, the gap between germline ends came to 16 bases. The DNA for the CDR3 is TGTGCCATCAGTGACCCGACAGGCGCAGCCAACACTGAAGCTTTCTTT. It codes for CAISDPTGAANTEAFF.

The V and J genes are TRBV7-2 and TRBJ2-2, with TRBD2 matching over 9 bases. The germline CDR1 and CDR2 sequences are SGHTA and FQGNSA. The V gene end was trimmed by 3 bases and the J gene end by 5 bases; junction bases not matched to a gene: 7. The CDR3 sequence is 16 residues long. The CDR3 region has the DNA TGTGCCAGCAGCTTGAACGGAGCGGGGGGAACCGGGGAGCTGTTTTTT. Its translation: CASSLNGAGGTGELFF.

V and J are TRBV6-6 and TRBJ2-3; weak D call: TRBD2 (6 bases). CDR3 size: 15 residues. In germline, CDR1 is MNHNY, CDR2 SVGAGI (reference sequence). Between the trimmed V and J ends, which lost 1 base and 2 bases, there was a span of 10 bases. CDR3 coding DNA: TGTGCCAGCAGTTACTTCGGGGGAAACACAGATACGCAGTATTTT. Its translation is CASSYFGGNTDTQYF.

As for this clone: At the DNA level, this CDR3 is encoded by other sequences in the same sample as well. CDR3 DNA sequence: TGTGCCAGCAGCCCTGCGGGGGGTCCCTACAATGAGCAGTTCTTC. As protein: CASSPAGGPYNEQFF. This rearrangement joins TRBV7-2 to TRBJ2-1; 8 bases agree with TRBD2. The CDR3 totals 15 residues. CDR1 and CDR2 (germline): SGHTA, FQGNSA. The J segment lost 2 bases and the V segment lost 5 bases, leaving 5 bases of the junction unmatched. The full variable domain, with the rest looked up from reference TRBV7-2 and TRBJ2-1, is GAGVSQSPSNKVTEKGKDVELRCDPISGHTALYWYRQSLGQGLEFLIYFQGNSAPDKSGLPSDRFSAERTGGSVSTLTIQRTQQEDSAVYLCASSPAGGPYNEQFFGPGTRLTVL.

Worth noting for this clone: Mismatch with germline at one junction end may stem from a read error. The chain employs TRBV5-4 and TRBJ1-1; D may be TRBD1 (5 bases). Germline V gene data show CDR1 as SGHNT and CDR2 as YYREEE (reference sequence). The CDR3 runs 15 residues. As DNA, the CDR3 is TGTGCCAGCAGCCGCGTGGGTTCAGGGAACTCTGAAGCTTTCTTT. Its translation is CASSRVGSGNSEAFF.

CDR3 protein: CASSLVAGGPNEQYF. The DNA for the CDR3 is TGTGCCAGCAGCTTAGTAGCGGGGGGGCCGAACGAGCAGTACTTC. The J gene is TRBJ2-7, the V gene TRBV7-9; 11 nucleotides line up with TRBD2. After removal of 1 base from V and 5 bases from J, the junction contained 4 bases not matched to a gene. The CDR3 sequence is 15 residues long. Germline V gives CDR1 SEHNR, CDR2 FQNEAQ (reference sequence). Filled out from reference TRBV7-9 and TRBJ2-7, the complete variable domain reads DTGVSQNPRHKITKRGQNVTFRCDPISEHNRLYWYRQTLGQGPEFLTYFQNEAQLEKSRLLSDRFSAERPKGSFSTLEIQRTEQGDSAMYLCASSLVAGGPNEQYFGPGTRLTVT.

This sequence joins TRBV4-2 and TRBJ1-1; 7 bases line up with TRBD1. This CDR3 comprises 15 residues. The ends lost 3 bases at V and 4 bases at J; junction bases unmatched: 8. Germline V lookup: CDR1 LGHNA, CDR2 YNFKEQ. The CDR3 reads CASSQADRHFTEAFF. The CDR3 bases are TGTGCCAGCAGCCAGGCGGACAGGCATTTCACTGAAGCTTTCTTT.

The CDR3 DNA sequence: TGTGCCAGCAGTTCTGACAGGGAGACCCAGTACTTC. This translates into CASSSDRETQYF. V and J are TRBV2 and TRBJ2-5, with D perhaps matching TRBD1 (6 bases). This CDR3 spans 12 amino acids. V was shortened by 5 bases and J by 5 bases, with 9 bases between the two germline ends. From germline, CDR1 is SNHLY and CDR2 FYNNEI.

This chain joins TRBV6-6 and TRBJ1-2; D ambiguous. Trimming pared 1 base from V and 1 base from J, leaving 7 bases between. There are 14 residues in the CDR3. The germline CDR1 and CDR2 sequences are MNHNY and SVGAGI (reference sequence). This CDR3 reads CASSYWGSNYGYTF. The CDR3 bases are TGTGCCAGCAGTTACTGGGGTAGTAACTATGGCTACACCTTC.

The V gene is TRBV2, the J gene TRBJ2-5; 11 nucleotides agree with TRBD1. V lost 8 bases to trimming and J lost 10 bases; unmatched junction nucleotides: 6. Germline V gene data show CDR1 as SNHLY and CDR2 as FYNNEI. The CDR3 sequence is 12 residues long. CDR3 nucleotides: TGTGCCAGCGGGACAGGGGGTAGCGTCCAGTACTTC. It is translated as CASGTGGSVQYF.

J is TRBJ1-3 and V is TRBV7-2; D unresolved. There are 16 residues in the CDR3. The germline V gene encodes CDR1 SGHTA and CDR2 FQGNSA. The V gene lost 2 bases and the J gene lost 0 bases, with 11 bases spanning the gap. DNA of the CDR3: TGTGCCAGCAGCTTATTAACAGTCAACTCTGGAAACACCATATATTTT. Residues: CASSLLTVNSGNTIYF. The full variable domain, in which reference TRBV7-2 and TRBJ1-3 provide the parts outside the CDR3, is GAGVSQSPSNKVTEKGKDVELRCDPISGHTALYWYRQSLGQGLEFLIYFQGNSAPDKSGLPSDRFSAERTGGSVSTLTIQRTQQEDSAVYLCASSLLTVNSGNTIYFGEGSWLTVV.

The chain couples TRBV4-2 to TRBJ1-1, with D unclear. CDR1 and CDR2 from the germline V gene are LGHNA and YNFKEQ. Trimming removed 0 bases from V and 3 bases from J, with 11 bases in between. The CDR3 runs to 15 residues. The CDR3 protein is CASSQDWLTDTEAFF. For the CDR3, the DNA is TGTGCCAGCAGCCAAGATTGGCTGACGGACACTGAAGCTTTCTTT.

The chain employs TRBV4-2 and TRBJ1-1; 8 nucleotides line up with TRBD1. This CDR3 is 17 amino acids long. Trimming took 1 base from V and 4 from J; bases not matched to a gene: 11. CDR1 is LGHNA and CDR2 is YNFKEQ in the germline V gene. DNA of the CDR3: TGTGCCAGCAGCCAAGTGGGACAGGTTGAGTCGGGCACTGAAGCTTTCTTT. Encoded protein: CASSQVGQVESGTEAFF.